This TCR beta chain was documented in a study of molecular identifiers for immune sequencing clone quantification. TCRdb reprocessed the PCR reads via MiXCR and lists one record per CDR3 protein. This sample has 35,000 to 45,000 distinct CDR3 sequences, with about a fifth found just once. The germline V gene encodes CDR1 MNHEY and CDR2 SVGEGT. The V gene lost 4 bases and the J gene lost 0 bases, with 16 bases spanning the gap. The CDR3 contains 16 residues. The sequenced sample consisted of naive CD8+ T cells from blood, with Jurkat cell RNA spiked in. Subset here: FACS-sorted CD8+CD4-CCR7+CD45RA+ naive T cells. The receptor comes from a human donor in good health. Some libraries in this study had Jurkat cell RNA spiked in. The rearrangement joins TRBV6-2 or TRBV6-3 to TRBJ2-7, with D hard to call. The CDR3 here is CASSFTPEDISYEQYF. The CDR3 DNA follows: TGTGCCAGCAGTTTTACGCCCGAAGACATCTCCTACGAGCAGTACTTC.